These T cell receptor beta chains were read from a single sample in a study of blood T cell repertoires in COVID-19. Clones were read by immunoSEQ multiplex PCR, and TCRdb kept only the in-frame ones, dropping some. The sample lists fewer than 400,000 clones, about four fifths occurring once. The sample was peripheral blood. All receptors come from a man aged 30-40 years with active or convalescent COVID-19. CDR3s include the opening cysteine and the closing phenylalanine or tryptophan.

V: TRBV11-2; length: 15; CDR3: CASSGLQGWYTEAFF
V: TRBV7-8; length: 13; CDR3: CASSHREEGELFF
V: TRBV15; length: 18; CDR3: CATSRSLRGGFGHNEQFF
V: TRBV19; length: 12; CDR3: CASSKYSQPQHF
V: TRBV7-2; length: 14; CDR3: CASSLGTISDTQYF
V: TRBV7-8; length: 13; CDR3: CASSFRDRGDYTF
V: TRBV7-2; length: 16; CDR3: CASSPRGGMTTNTIYF
V: TRBV5-6; length: 13; CDR3: CASSFRGNTEAFF
V: TRBV11-2; length: 12; CDR3: CARQSEAGELFF
V: TRBV4-1; length: 15; CDR3: CASSRSWNRDTEAFF
V: TRBV7-2; length: 13; CDR3: CASSSRRPDTQYF
V: TRBV6-1; length: 14; CDR3: CASSELGVLGEQYF
V: TRBV30; length: 12; CDR3: CASAGGVETQYF
V: TRBV27; length: 13; CDR3: CASSFGRDTEAFF
V: TRBV7-3; length: 16; CDR3: CASSPRLAGAQETQYF
V: TRBV9; length: 15; CDR3: CASSALGGVRNEQFF
V: TRBV5-1; length: 15; CDR3: CASSSGQGNYNEQFF
V: TRBV2; length: 14; CDR3: CASSRDRGRYEQYF
V: TRBV19; length: 13; CDR3: CASSTGTGVEQYF
V: TRBV5-6; length: 18; CDR3: CASSLGLAGGFLRDTQYF
V: TRBV4-2; length: 12; CDR3: CASSQEGEEQYF
V: TRBV6-2/TRBV6-3; length: 12; CDR3: CASSSQQETQYF
V: TRBV2; length: 15; CDR3: CASSSIERGLYEQYF
V: TRBV19; length: 13; CDR3: CASGGADSYGYTF
V: TRBV3-1/TRBV3-2; length: 18; CDR3: CASSQGGTSGRASYEQYF
V: TRBV13; length: 14; CDR3: CASSLGQGMNGYTF
V: TRBV11-3; length: 16; CDR3: CASRPRRGRGTGELFF
V: TRBV9; length: 13; CDR3: CASSGQGTTEAFF
V: TRBV3-1/TRBV3-2; length: 16; CDR3: CASSQDVSSSYNEQFF
V: TRBV7-9; length: 13; CDR3: CASSLGSLGTQYF